These 17 T cell receptor beta chains share one sample of origin, sequenced in a study of T cell repertoires in ileal Crohn's disease. This table comes from immunoSEQ multiplex PCR, and its TCRdb copy is limited to in-frame clones, with some not included. The table has about 2,200 clones, approximately 60% seen once. Time point of the sample: neoterminal ileum biopsy at postoperative endoscopy, about 6 months after surgery. The sample was ileal tissue. The receptors originated from an adult with Crohn's disease.

V and J are TRBV29-1 and TRBJ2-1; 10 nucleotides agree with TRBD2. CDR3 length: 17 residues. With V trimmed by 6 bases and J by 0 bases, 11 bases remained unmatched. In germline, CDR1 is SQVTM, CDR2 ANQGSEA. In nucleotides, the CDR3 is TGCAGCGTCGGGTTAGCGGGAGGTAAAGGCTCCTACAATGAGCAGTTCTTC. Translation gives CSVGLAGGKGSYNEQFF.

This sequence joins TRBV7-2 and TRBJ1-5; a possible D gene is TRBD1 (5 bases). Germline V gene sequence: CDR1 SGHTA, CDR2 FQGNSA. The CDR3 consists of 13 residues. V lost 3 bases to trimming and J lost 7 bases, with 10 bases between them. The CDR3: CASSLPGPQPQHF. As DNA, the CDR3 is TGTGCCAGCAGCTTGCCAGGGCCCCAGCCCCAGCATTTT. The full variable domain, with the rest looked up from reference TRBV7-2 and TRBJ1-5, is GAGVSQSPSNKVTEKGKDVELRCDPISGHTALYWYRQSLGQGLEFLIYFQGNSAPDKSGLPSDRFSAERTGGSVSTLTIQRTQQEDSAVYLCASSLPGPQPQHFGDGTRLSIL.

The genes are TRBV5-1 and TRBJ2-1, with TRBD1 matching 8 bases. Germline assignment: CDR1 SGHRS and CDR2 YFSETQ. The CDR3 is made up of 14 amino acids. Losses at the gene ends were 6 bases for V and 8 bases for J; bases not matched to a gene: 10. This chain's CDR3 is CASTYTGQGDEQFF. The CDR3 DNA sequence: TGCGCCAGCACCTACACCGGACAGGGCGATGAGCAGTTCTTC.

The V call is TRBV4-1, the J call TRBJ2-4; a weak D match, TRBD2 (7 bases). CDR3 length: 16 amino acids. Germline CDR1 reads MGHRA; CDR2 reads YSYEKL. Trimming stripped 0 bases from V and 6 bases from J, with 15 bases between. CDR3 loop: CASSQEGGGAGNIQYF. CDR3 DNA: TGCGCCAGCAGCCAAGAAGGTGGGGGGGCCGGAAACATTCAGTACTTC.

V gene TRBV7-8 combines with J gene TRBJ2-6, with 10 bases fitting TRBD1. The CDR3 is 18 amino acids. Losses at the gene ends were 6 bases for V and 1 base for J; bases not matched to a gene: 9. Germline CDR1 SGHVS, CDR2 FQNEAQ. The CDR3: CASRGGTGVWSGANVLTF. CDR3 nucleotides: TGTGCCAGCAGAGGGGGGACAGGGGTATGGTCTGGGGCCAACGTCCTGACTTTC.

The chain couples TRBV11-3 to TRBJ2-7; TRBD1 matches at 7 bases. The germline gives CDR1 SGHNT, CDR2 YENEEA. The CDR3 covers 14 residues. V dropped 5 bases and J dropped 1; count of bases not matched to a gene: 5. CDR3 nucleotide sequence: TGTGCCAGCAGCACTAACAGGGGTTCCTACGAGCAGTACTTC. This encodes CASSTNRGSYEQYF.

The genes are TRBV28 and TRBJ1-5, with 9 nucleotides matching TRBD1. The CDR3 spans 16 residues. Germline V gene sequence: CDR1 MDHEN, CDR2 SYDVKM. V lost 5 bases and J lost 7; bases outside the gene matches: 12. The CDR3, as DNA: TGTGCCAGCAGTGAGACCGGGACAGGGCGTTCCCAGCCCCAGCATTTT. Protein product: CASSETGTGRSQPQHF.

The rearrangement joins TRBV5-6 to TRBJ1-2; 7 bases fit TRBD1. The CDR3 extends over 14 amino acids. Germline CDR1 SGHDT, CDR2 YYEEEE. V trimming: 4 bases; J trimming: 2 bases; junction bases outside the gene matches: 5. Here the CDR3 reads CASSQGTANYGYTF. CDR3 bases: TGTGCCAGCAGCCAAGGGACAGCCAACTATGGCTACACCTTC.

V usage is TRBV28 and J usage is TRBJ2-1; a possible D gene is TRBD1 (6 bases). The CDR3 is 16 residues long. Germline CDR1 MDHEN, CDR2 SYDVKM. Trimming took 3 bases from V and 7 from J, leaving 19 bases between them. The chain's CDR3 is CASSLTGHSRGNEQFF. The CDR3 bases are TGTGCCAGCAGTTTGACAGGACACTCTAGAGGGAATGAGCAGTTCTTC.

This sequence joins TRBV5-1 and TRBJ1-1; 12 nucleotides agree with TRBD1. The CDR3 spans 14 residues. V lost 6 bases, J lost 8 bases, and 8 bases stayed unmatched. Germline loops: CDR1 SGHRS, CDR2 YFSETQ. CDR3 amino acids: CASTPGTGGGEAFF. DNA for the CDR3: TGCGCCAGCACGCCCGGGACAGGGGGCGGCGAAGCTTTCTTT.

The CDR3 sequence is CASRASTDTQYF. CDR3 sequence (DNA): TGTGCCAGCAGAGCTAGCACAGATACGCAGTATTTT. The J gene is TRBJ2-3, the V gene TRBV6-1; D not certain. CDR3 size: 12 residues. The V gene lost 6 bases and the J gene lost 0 bases, with 4 bases spanning the gap. Germline CDR1 is MNHNS and CDR2 is SASEGT.

The chain has TRBV6-5 and TRBJ2-7; possibly TRBD2 for D (5 bases). This CDR3 has 13 residues. V lost 1 base to trimming and J lost 3 bases, with 7 bases between them. Germline V CDR1 and CDR2: MNHEY, SVGAGI. Written as DNA, the CDR3 is TGTGCCAGCAGTTACTATGCGGGCTACGAGCAGTACTTC. As protein: CASSYYAGYEQYF.

V is TRBV5-6 and J is TRBJ1-2; 8 bases fit TRBD1. V was clipped by 0 bases and J by 7 bases; unmatched bases: 11. Germline assignment: CDR1 SGHDT and CDR2 YYEEEE. This CDR3 has 16 residues. CDR3 loop: CASSLESTRGRIGYTF. The DNA for the CDR3 is TGTGCCAGCAGCTTGGAAAGCACCAGGGGGCGCATTGGCTACACCTTC. Supplemented by reference TRBV5-6 and TRBJ1-2, the full variable domain reads DAGVTQSPTHLIKTRGQQVTLRCSPKSGHDTVSWYQQALGQGPQFIFQYYEEEERQRGNFPDRFSGHQFPNYSSELNVNALLLGDSALYLCASSLESTRGRIGYTFGSGTRLTVV.

The gene calls are TRBV2 and TRBJ1-5; D may be TRBD1 (5 bases). CDR1 and CDR2 from the germline V gene are SNHLY and FYNNEI. The CDR3 has 13 residues. V lost 5 bases and J lost 4, with 9 bases in between. The CDR3 region has the DNA TGTGCCAGCAGTCGACAGATAAATCAGCCCCAGCATTTT. Protein: CASSRQINQPQHF.

The chain carries TRBV30 and TRBJ2-3; D is perhaps TRBD1 (6 bases). The germline V and J ends were trimmed by 0 bases and 1 base, with 8 bases remaining between them. The CDR3 consists of 14 residues. The germline V gene encodes CDR1 GTSNPN and CDR2 SVGIG (reference sequence). CDR3 region: CAWSVAGGTDTQYF. In DNA form, the CDR3 reads TGTGCCTGGAGTGTGGCAGGGGGCACAGATACGCAGTATTTT.

V usage is TRBV18 and J usage is TRBJ2-7; 8 bases map to TRBD1. The germline CDR1 and CDR2 sequences are KGHSH and LQKENI. J lost 3 bases, V lost 1 base, and 2 bases had no gene match. The CDR3 contains 14 residues. CDR3 protein: CASSPRGQGYEQYF. The DNA for the CDR3 is TGTGCCAGCTCACCACGCGGACAGGGCTACGAGCAGTACTTC.

This chain links TRBV13 with TRBJ2-7, with TRBD1 as a possible D gene (5 bases). Germline V gene sequence: CDR1 PRHDT, CDR2 FYEKMQ (reference sequence). Trimming cost V 0 bases and J 5 bases, with 20 bases left between them. This CDR3 is 17 amino acids long. CDR3 nucleotide sequence: TGTGCCAGCAGCTTAGGCCAGGGTGGGATCAAGTTGGACGAGCAGTACTTC. The encoded protein is CASSLGQGGIKLDEQYF. Supplemented by reference TRBV13 and TRBJ2-7, the full variable domain reads AAGVIQSPRHLIKEKRETATLKCYPIPRHDTVYWYQQGPGQDPQFLISFYEKMQSDKGSIPDRFSAQQFSDYHSELNMSSLELGDSALYFCASSLGQGGIKLDEQYFGPGTRLTVT.